This T cell receptor beta chain came from a study of shared T cell receptors in the human thymus. V lost 2 bases and J lost 4, with 13 bases in between. The CDR3 is 15 amino acids. CDR1 and CDR2 from the germline V gene are SGHRS and YFSETQ. The table came from immunoSEQ multiplex PCR; TCRdb's copy has only in-frame clones and leaves some out. Among 550,000 to 800,000 clones listed, 70% to 90% were seen once. The data were also submitted as part of a second study, on human thymus T cells. That report notes: Surgeons resected thymus tissue during corrective heart surgery. Thymic and blood repertoires appeared to show biased V and J gene usage. Thymic repertoires of unrelated individuals were reported in related research to overlap highly.

Sequenced input: thymocytes. This chain uses TRBV5-1 with TRBJ1-3; unclear D gene. This clonotype originated in a girl under three years old with a congenital heart defect. CDR3 sequence: CASSLSLRAGNTIYF. Here the CDR3 DNA reads TGCGCCAGCAGCTTATCCTTGCGGGCCGGAAACACCATATATTTT.